One sample yielded the 8 T cell receptor beta chains listed below, sequenced in a study of human T cells and chemical hapten exposure. The time point denotes: patch test 1, 2 weeks after DPC sensitization. The treatment here: therapeutic diphenylcyclopropenone sensitization with weekly scalp DPC. TCRdb used MiXCR to reprocess the RACE reads, holding one entry per CDR3 protein. Of some 400,000 distinct CDR3 sequences listed, roughly 5% are singletons. The sample in question was whole blood, obtained in connection with sensitization to the hapten diphenylcyclopropenone (DPC). The origin of the receptors is a woman aged 45 to 65 with alopecia areata. Some clones in this sample may be carry-over from other donors' samples.

This clonotype was observed many times. The V gene is TRBV29-1, the J gene TRBJ2-7; tentatively, D is TRBD1 (5 bases). Germline V lookup: CDR1 SQVTM, CDR2 ANQGSEA. V lost 6 bases and J 0 bases, leaving 9 bases between the germline ends. The CDR3 is made up of 12 amino acids. The CDR3 DNA reads TGCAGCGTGAGCAGGGACTCCTACGAGCAGTACTTC. Protein sequence: CSVSRDSYEQYF.

This clonotype was counted once. The V gene is TRBV3-1, the J gene TRBJ2-7, with D tentatively TRBD1 (6 bases). Germline-derived CDR1 and CDR2 are LGHDT and YNNKEL (reference sequence). V was cut by 0 bases and J by 2 bases, with 14 bases left in between. This CDR3 contains 16 residues. The CDR3 DNA reads TGTGCCAGCAGCCAAGATGGTAGGACAGTGACCTACGAGCAGTACTTC. Translated, it gives CASSQDGRTVTYEQYF.

This clonotype came up a few times. The chain couples TRBV28 to TRBJ2-3; D is uncertain. CDR1 MDHEN and CDR2 SYDVKM come from the germline V gene. The CDR3 spans 13 residues. V shed 11 bases and J shed 0 bases, with 12 bases lying between them. The CDR3 DNA reads TGTGCCTTTGGACCACCCAGCACAGATACGCAGTATTTT. It codes for CAFGPPSTDTQYF.

In its sample, this clonotype was seen many times. This chain connects TRBV6-5 to TRBJ2-1; D unresolved. The length of the CDR3 is 13 residues. Germline CDR1 and CDR2: MNHEY and SVGAGI. Trimming stripped 2 bases from V and 10 bases from J, with 12 bases between. CDR3 region: CASSYSAEREQFF. The CDR3 region has the DNA TGTGCCAGCAGTTACAGCGCTGAACGGGAGCAGTTCTTC.

This clonotype has at least ten counts. This chain links TRBV12-3 or TRBV12-4 with TRBJ2-1, with a tentative D call TRBD2 (6 bases). This CDR3 has 15 residues. V dropped 1 base and J dropped 6 bases, with 13 bases sitting between them. The CDR3 bases are TGTGCCAGCAGTTTAGAACTAGCAAGGGGCAATGAGCAGTTCTTC. Amino acids: CASSLELARGNEQFF.

V usage is TRBV7-2 and J usage is TRBJ1-1; TRBD1 aligns across 7 bases. With 4 bases clipped from V and 4 bases from J, the junction kept 6 bases outside the gene matches. The CDR3 consists of 14 residues. Germline V CDR1 and CDR2: SGHTA, FQGNSA. In DNA form, the CDR3 reads TGTGCCAGCAGCTCTACAGGGGCGGTCACTGAAGCTTTCTTT. Translated, it gives CASSSTGAVTEAFF.

This sequence joins TRBV10-3 and TRBJ2-3, with 13 bases identical to TRBD2. Trimming took 5 bases from V and 2 from J; bases not matched to a gene: 25. CDR1 and CDR2 from the germline V gene are ENHRY and SYGVKD. CDR3 length: 23 amino acids. This CDR3 reads CAISPLLAGGPAPRGHATDTQYF. DNA for the CDR3: TGTGCCATCAGTCCCCTACTAGCGGGAGGGCCGGCGCCCCGGGGTCACGCCACAGATACGCAGTATTTT.

The chain has TRBV5-1 and TRBJ1-6; TRBD1 is a possible D gene (5 bases). The V gene's germline CDR1 is SGHRS and CDR2 YFSETQ. Trimming stripped 9 bases from V and 7 bases from J, with 20 bases between. This CDR3 is built from 15 residues. CDR3 sequence: CATPEVGGVNSPLHF. The CDR3, as DNA: TGCGCCACCCCAGAGGTTGGGGGGGTGAATTCACCCCTCCACTTT. The full variable domain, in which reference TRBV5-1 and TRBJ1-6 provide the parts outside the CDR3, is KAGVTQTPRYLIKTRGQQVTLSCSPISGHRSVSWYQQTPGQGLQFLFEYFSETQRNKGNFPGRFSGRQFSNSRSEMNVSTLELGDSALYLCATPEVGGVNSPLHFGNGTRLTVT.